A single sample is the source of the 12 T cell receptor beta chains below, sequenced in a study of siplizumab effects on memory and regulatory T cells. Assay: immunoSEQ multiplex PCR; the TCRdb copy retains only in-frame clones and omits some. The sample consists of 100,000 to 110,000 clones, more than 85% of them appearing once. Material for sequencing was CD4+ T cells sorted from blood. These receptors were taken from a human donor in good health.

This chain joins TRBV19 and TRBJ2-7; D gene unclear. The germline CDR1 and CDR2 sequences are LNHDA and SQIVND (reference sequence). V was cut by 1 base and J by 0 bases, with 7 bases left in between. The CDR3 contains 14 residues. CDR3 in DNA: TGTGCCAGTAGTATAGGGGGTCCCTCCTACGAGCAGTACTTC. Amino acids: CASSIGGPSYEQYF.

The gene calls are TRBV5-1 and TRBJ2-3; TRBD2 agrees at 12 bases. The CDR3 extends over 16 amino acids. V was pared by 4 bases and J by 2 bases, with 5 bases of the junction left unmatched. CDR1 and CDR2 (germline): SGHRS, YFSETQ. The CDR3 coding sequence is TGCGCCAGCAGCATAGGACTAGCGGGAATCACAGATACGCAGTATTTT. Its protein product is CASSIGLAGITDTQYF. Combining the CDR3 with reference TRBV5-1 and TRBJ2-3 gives the whole variable domain KAGVTQTPRYLIKTRGQQVTLSCSPISGHRSVSWYQQTPGQGLQFLFEYFSETQRNKGNFPGRFSGRQFSNSRSEMNVSTLELGDSALYLCASSIGLAGITDTQYFGPGTRLTVL.

This clone was found a few times. The J gene is TRBJ1-5, the V gene TRBV4-1; no clear D. This CDR3 is 15 amino acids long. Germline values: CDR1 MGHRA, CDR2 YSYEKL. V shed 1 base and J shed 0 bases, with 7 bases lying between them. Written as DNA, the CDR3 is TGCGCCAGCAGCCAAGTTTGGGGTAGCAATCAGCCCCAGCATTTT. This sequence encodes CASSQVWGSNQPQHF.

The chain joins TRBV19 to TRBJ1-5; 7 nucleotides agree with TRBD1. V was clipped by 5 bases and J by 1 base; unmatched bases: 5. This CDR3 spans 15 amino acids. CDR1 and CDR2 (germline): LNHDA, SQIVND (reference sequence). As DNA, the CDR3 is TGTGCCAGTAGTCGAACAGGGGTGAGCAATCAGCCCCAGCATTTT. Translating it yields CASSRTGVSNQPQHF.

The genes are TRBV5-1 and TRBJ1-6, with a tentative D call TRBD1 (5 bases). Germline assignment: CDR1 SGHRS and CDR2 YFSETQ. Between the trimmed V and J ends, which lost 0 bases and 7 bases, there was a span of 14 bases. CDR3 size: 16 residues. The chain's CDR3 is CASSLAGANLNSPLHF. The CDR3 region has the DNA TGCGCCAGCAGCTTGGCCGGGGCGAACCTGAATTCACCCCTCCACTTT.

The J gene is TRBJ1-4, the V gene TRBV5-1; no clear D. CDR1 and CDR2 (germline): SGHRS, YFSETQ. This CDR3 comprises 13 residues. V was pared by 0 bases and J by 9 bases, with 9 bases between. This chain's CDR3 is CASSLEVQQKLFF. The CDR3 coding sequence is TGCGCCAGCAGCTTGGAGGTTCAACAAAAACTGTTTTTT.

This chain connects TRBV7-9 to TRBJ2-1; D gene unclear. Trimming stripped 1 base from V and 10 bases from J, with 11 bases between. The CDR3 runs 13 residues. Germline V gene data show CDR1 as SEHNR and CDR2 as FQNEAQ (reference sequence). In nucleotides, the CDR3 is TGTGCCAGCAGCTTAGATTGGGCGGCCGAGCAGTTCTTC. It specifies CASSLDWAAEQFF.

The V and J genes are TRBV25-1 and TRBJ1-6; D perhaps matches TRBD1 (5 bases). The CDR3 consists of 16 residues. Germline assignment: CDR1 MGHDK and CDR2 SYGVNS. Trimming removed 4 bases from V and 6 bases from J, with 16 bases in between. For the CDR3, the DNA is TGTGCCAGCAGTGGAGACATGGGACTAGCTAATTCACCCCTCCACTTT. Translated: CASSGDMGLANSPLHF.

This clone was seen once. The chain uses TRBV6-1 and TRBJ2-5, with 10 bases fitting TRBD2. The J call is uncertain, as TRBJ2-7 better fits the DNA end. Germline loops: CDR1 MNHNS, CDR2 SASEGT. The CDR3 runs 14 residues. The CDR3 sequence: CASRPSGGTYEQYF. The CDR3 coding sequence is TGTGCCAGCAGGCCTAGCGGGGGAACTTACGAGCAGTACTTC.

V and J are TRBV7-3 and TRBJ2-1; 9 positions agree with TRBD1. The CDR3 loop spans 14 amino acids. CDR1 SGHTA and CDR2 FQGTGA come from the germline V gene. V shed 3 bases, J shed 14 bases, and the junction held 11 bases outside the gene matches. The CDR3 DNA reads TGTGCCAGCAGCTTTTCACAGGGGGCGGGTGGAAAGTTCTTC. It yields the protein CASSFSQGAGGKFF.

This rearrangement joins TRBV6-1 to TRBJ2-7; D gene unclear. The germline V and J ends were trimmed by 3 bases and 3 bases, with 27 bases remaining between them. Germline CDR1 and CDR2: MNHNS and SASEGT. CDR3 length equals 19 residues. The CDR3 nucleotides read TGTGCCAGCAGTGATGACCCGGGCCGCTCTCGGTCTAAGGGCTACGAGCAGTACTTC. This gives the protein CASSDDPGRSRSKGYEQYF.

The sample holds one count of this clone. The rearrangement joins TRBV28 to TRBJ2-7; D possibly uses TRBD1 or TRBD2 (5 bases each). The CDR3 covers 15 residues. Germline CDR1 and CDR2: MDHEN and SYDVKM. V gave up 4 bases and J gave up 1 base, with 14 bases separating them. In DNA, the CDR3 is TGTGCCAGCAGTTCCCCCGGGGCGGCTTCCTACGAGCAGTACTTC. This gives the protein CASSSPGAASYEQYF.